This T cell receptor beta chain was documented in a study of blood T cell repertoires in COVID-19. About the study: T cells, B-cell-depleted T cells, or PBMCs provided the cDNA or gDNA that served as material.

Deletions cut 1 base from V and 3 bases from J, with 12 bases between. Germline V gives CDR1 SEHNR, CDR2 FQNEAQ (reference sequence). The CDR3 extends over 16 amino acids. Measured with immunoSEQ multiplex PCR; TCRdb has only the in-frame clones, and not every one. Of 35,000 to 40,000 clones in the sample, approximately 81% were seen once. Sequencing used peripheral blood. This clonotype was obtained from a man aged 55 to 69 with COVID-19, enrolled during active disease. The gene calls are TRBV7-9 and TRBJ1-4; D is possibly TRBD1 (6 bases). In nucleotides, the CDR3 is TGTGCCAGCAGCTTAGAGAGGGGACATGCTAATGAAAAACTGTTTTTT. Translated: CASSLERGHANEKLFF. Complete variable domain (other parts from reference TRBV7-9 and TRBJ1-4): DTGVSQNPRHKITKRGQNVTFRCDPISEHNRLYWYRQTLGQGPEFLTYFQNEAQLEKSRLLSDRFSAERPKGSFSTLEIQRTEQGDSAMYLCASSLERGHANEKLFFGSGTQLSVL.